The 23 T cell receptor beta chains presented below share a single source sample, sequenced in a study of graft-versus-host responses after intestinal transplantation. The antigens for these receptors are not known. Sequencing was performed with immunoSEQ multiplex PCR; in TCRdb, only in-frame clones are kept and a portion is missing. Seen here are about 120,000 clones, less than 95% observed once, and the top ten hold approximately 0.18%. Sequenced here: unstimulated CD4+ T cells sorted from spleen or lymph node cells, sampled before intestinal transplant. Receptor source: a human donor who received an intestinal transplant.

The chain employs TRBV2 and TRBJ1-2, with D perhaps TRBD1 (5 bases). V shed 4 bases and J shed 0 bases, with 9 bases lying between them. CDR1 is SNHLY, CDR2 FYNNEI, per germline. This CDR3 is 14 amino acids long. For the CDR3, the DNA is TGTGCCAGCAGTGTTCAAGGGGCTAACTATGGCTACACCTTC. Protein product: CASSVQGANYGYTF.

This chain uses TRBV28 with TRBJ2-3; possibly TRBD2 for D (6 bases). The CDR3 consists of 15 residues. Trimming pared 10 bases from V and 3 bases from J, leaving 20 bases between. The germline V gene has CDR1 MDHEN and CDR2 SYDVKM. Written as DNA, the CDR3 is TGTGCCAAATGTCGTGAGGGAGGTAGTACAGATACGCAGTATTTT. It specifies CAKCREGGSTDTQYF.

This clone was recorded only once. The chain couples TRBV15 to TRBJ2-1; D is perhaps TRBD2 (5 bases). Per germline, CDR1 LNHNV and CDR2 YYDKDF (reference sequence). This CDR3 spans 15 amino acids. The V end lost 3 bases, the J end lost 3 bases, and 12 bases lay between the germline ends. CDR3 sequence reads: CATSSAAGLYNEQFF. CDR3 sequence (DNA): TGTGCCACCAGCAGTGCGGCGGGCCTCTACAATGAGCAGTTCTTC. Complete variable domain (other parts from reference TRBV15 and TRBJ2-1): DAMVIQNPRYQVTQFGKPVTLSCSQTLNHNVMYWYQQKSSQAPKLLFHYYDKDFNNEADTPDNFQSRRPNTSFCFLDIRSPGLGDTAMYLCATSSAAGLYNEQFFGPGTRLTVL.

The V call is TRBV5-4, the J call TRBJ1-2, with TRBD1 matching over 11 bases. The CDR3 length is 15 residues. Unmatched junction bases numbered 6, after V lost 0 bases and J lost 8 bases. CDR1 and CDR2 (germline): SGHNT, YYREEE (reference sequence). The CDR3 here is CASSLGGTGGFGYTF. Written as DNA, the CDR3 is TGTGCCAGCAGCTTGGGGGGGACAGGGGGTTTCGGCTACACCTTC. Based on the CDR3 plus reference TRBV5-4 and TRBJ1-2, the full variable domain is ETGVTQSPTHLIKTRGQQVTLRCSSQSGHNTVSWYQQALGQGPQFIFQYYREEENGRGNFPPRFSGLQFPNYSSELNVNALELDDSALYLCASSLGGTGGFGYTFGSGTRLTVV.

V gene TRBV10-2 combines with J gene TRBJ2-7, with D unresolved. Germline assignment: CDR1 WSHSY and CDR2 SAAADI. Trimming removed 2 bases at V and 3 bases at J, with 8 bases between. The CDR3 loop spans 13 amino acids. The CDR3 protein is CASSEHLYYEQYF. CDR3 nucleotides: TGCGCCAGCAGTGAGCACCTCTACTACGAGCAGTACTTC.

The table lists this clone with a count of one. The genes are TRBV27 and TRBJ2-2; D may be TRBD1 (5 bases). CDR3 size: 12 residues. Trimming left V 3 bases short and J 8 bases short, with 7 bases between. Germline CDR1 is MNHEY and CDR2 is SMNVEV (reference sequence). The CDR3, as DNA: TGTGCCAGCAGTTTCAAGGGGGGGGAGCTGTTTTTT. It codes for CASSFKGGELFF.

The V and J genes are TRBV12-5 and TRBJ2-7; 9 bases agree with TRBD1. After removal of 2 bases from V and 5 bases from J, the junction contained 7 bases not matched to a gene. CDR3 length equals 15 residues. Germline V CDR1 and CDR2: LGHNT, FRNRAP. In DNA form, the CDR3 reads TGTGCTAGTGGTTTGCTGTACGGGACAGGGAACGAGCAGTACTTC. Protein: CASGLLYGTGNEQYF.

The CDR3 DNA reads TGTGCCAGCAGCCCTCTAAGGACTAGCGGGAAAATTGAGCAGTTCTTC. Its translation: CASSPLRTSGKIEQFF. J is TRBJ2-1 and V is TRBV7-9; 12 bases are a match to TRBD2. The germline V gene encodes CDR1 SEHNR and CDR2 FQNEAQ (reference sequence). This CDR3 is built from 16 residues. V lost 5 bases, J lost 9 bases, and 11 bases stayed unmatched. Full variable domain (rest looked up from reference TRBV7-9 and TRBJ2-1): DTGVSQNPRHKITKRGQNVTFRCDPISEHNRLYWYRQTLGQGPEFLTYFQNEAQLEKSRLLSDRFSAERPKGSFSTLEIQRTEQGDSAMYLCASSPLRTSGKIEQFFGPGTRLTVL.

This chain connects TRBV6-6 to TRBJ1-5; D might be TRBD1 (6 bases). Germline CDR1 is MNHNY and CDR2 is SVGAGI (reference sequence). Trimming removed 2 bases at V and 3 bases at J, with 14 bases between. There are 16 residues in the CDR3. CDR3 in amino acids: CASSYGAGTINQPQHF. DNA of the CDR3: TGTGCCAGCAGTTACGGGGCAGGGACAATCAATCAGCCCCAGCATTTT.

The chain has TRBV5-4 and TRBJ1-1, with D perhaps TRBD1 (6 bases). From germline, CDR1 is SGHNT and CDR2 YYREEE (reference sequence). V lost 3 bases, J lost 4 bases, and 13 bases lay in between. This CDR3 spans 14 amino acids. CDR3 sequence (DNA): TGTGCCAGCAGCTCGGGACAAATACTCACTGAAGCTTTCTTT. Translation: CASSSGQILTEAFF.

The chain couples TRBV7-2 to TRBJ2-7; TRBD1 matches 7 bases. CDR3 length equals 14 residues. The junction had 6 bases not matched to a gene; V was cut back by 5 bases and J by 2 bases. Germline CDR1 SGHTA, CDR2 FQGNSA. In DNA form, the CDR3 reads TGTGCCAGCAGCCGCAACAGGGGACCCTACGAGCAGTACTTC. Its translation: CASSRNRGPYEQYF.

The V gene is TRBV15, the J gene TRBJ2-1; 9 bases fit TRBD2. The CDR3 spans 16 residues. With V trimmed by 5 bases and J by 10 bases, 15 bases remained unmatched. Germline loops: CDR1 LNHNV, CDR2 YYDKDF (reference sequence). CDR3 amino acids: CATSLIVAGAGWEQFF. The CDR3 DNA sequence: TGTGCCACCAGCTTGATAGTAGCGGGGGCCGGTTGGGAGCAGTTCTTC.

The V and J genes are TRBV11-2 and TRBJ1-4, with D perhaps matching TRBD1 (6 bases). V was trimmed by 2 bases and J by 8 bases, leaving 12 bases between them. CDR1 SGHAT and CDR2 FQNNGV come from the germline V gene. The CDR3 length is 14 residues. CDR3 region: CASSLSRGWEKLFF. CDR3 DNA: TGTGCCAGCAGCTTAAGCAGGGGTTGGGAAAAACTGTTTTTT. Together with reference TRBV11-2 and TRBJ1-4, the CDR3 gives the full variable domain: EAGVAQSPRYKIIEKRQSVAFWCNPISGHATLYWYQQILGQGPKLLIQFQNNGVVDDSQLPKDRFSAERLKGVDSTLKIQPAKLEDSAVYLCASSLSRGWEKLFFGSGTQLSVL.

The chain is built from TRBV7-2 and TRBJ2-1, with TRBD1 matching 9 bases. Germline V CDR1 and CDR2: SGHTA, FQGNSA. The junction had 3 bases not matched to a gene; V was cut back by 3 bases and J by 6 bases. This CDR3 has 14 amino acids. Here the CDR3 DNA reads TGTGCCAGCAGCTTGGGGACAGGGACCAATGAGCAGTTCTTC. Residues: CASSLGTGTNEQFF.

This chain links TRBV5-6 with TRBJ2-5; 7 bases match TRBD2. This CDR3 comprises 13 residues. V was pared by 4 bases and J by 5 bases, with 5 bases of the junction left unmatched. Germline V gives CDR1 SGHDT, CDR2 YYEEEE. CDR3 coding DNA: TGTGCCAGCAGCCCTACTAGCGCGGAGACCCAGTACTTC. Translation gives CASSPTSAETQYF.

The chain employs TRBV28 and TRBJ1-2; tentatively, D is TRBD1 (6 bases). V shed 3 bases and J shed 8 bases, with 13 bases lying between them. CDR1 and CDR2 (germline): MDHEN, SYDVKM. The CDR3 has 13 amino acids. As DNA, the CDR3 is TGTGCCAGCAGTTTGGTTAGGGGGAACGGCTACACCTTC. It translates to CASSLVRGNGYTF.

This chain uses TRBV18 with TRBJ2-5; TRBD1 matches at 7 bases. Germline CDR1 is KGHSH and CDR2 is LQKENI. This CDR3 is 14 amino acids long. V shed 6 bases and J 2 bases; nucleotides not matched to a gene: 6. This CDR3 is CASSRPGQQETQYF. CDR3 sequence (DNA): TGTGCCAGCTCCCGCCCGGGACAGCAAGAGACCCAGTACTTC. Supplemented by reference TRBV18 and TRBJ2-5, the full variable domain reads NAGVMQNPRHLVRRRGQEARLRCSPMKGHSHVYWYRQLPEEGLKFMVYLQKENIIDESGMPKERFSAEFPKEGPSILRIQQVVRGDSAAYFCASSRPGQQETQYFGPGTRLLVL.

J is TRBJ1-1 and V is TRBV10-3; maybe TRBD1 (5 bases). The CDR3 is 17 residues long. The V gene's germline CDR1 is ENHRY and CDR2 SYGVKD. The V gene lost 8 bases and the J gene lost 0 bases, with 22 bases spanning the gap. CDR3 DNA: TGTGCCATCTCCCCCCTCCCCGGGGGACCCATGAACACTGAAGCTTTCTTT. It yields the protein CAISPLPGGPMNTEAFF.

CDR3 residues: CASSEFGTGVVGYTF. The CDR3 DNA reads TGTGCCAGCAGTGAATTCGGGACAGGGGTGGTCGGCTACACCTTC. The chain recombines TRBV2 with TRBJ1-2; 10 bases are a match to TRBD1. Germline loops: CDR1 SNHLY, CDR2 FYNNEI. CDR3 length equals 15 residues. Trimming took 2 bases from V and 8 from J; bases not matched to a gene: 8.

The genes are TRBV25-1 and TRBJ2-7; TRBD1 aligns across 8 bases. Germline assignment: CDR1 MGHDK and CDR2 SYGVNS. V shed 5 bases and J 0 bases; nucleotides not matched to a gene: 6. This CDR3 comprises 15 residues. CDR3 sequence reads: CASSSRTGSSYEQYF. The CDR3, as DNA: TGTGCCAGCAGTTCCCGGACAGGGTCCTCCTACGAGCAGTACTTC.

The V and J genes are TRBV11-2 and TRBJ2-5, with no clear D. Trimming removed 3 bases at V and 4 bases at J, with 15 bases between. CDR1 and CDR2 from the germline V gene are SGHAT and FQNNGV. The CDR3 length is 15 residues. The CDR3 bases are TGTGCCAGCAGCTTCACTCCGAGGTCAAGAGAGACCCAGTACTTC. Translated, it gives CASSFTPRSRETQYF.

V and J are TRBV5-1 and TRBJ2-3; 10 positions agree with TRBD2. This CDR3 comprises 15 residues. Unmatched junction bases numbered 4, after V lost 4 bases and J lost 2 bases. Per germline, CDR1 SGHRS and CDR2 YFSETQ. DNA of the CDR3: TGCGCCAGCAGCCCCGGGACTAGCGACACAGATACGCAGTATTTT. This codes for CASSPGTSDTDTQYF. Supplemented by reference TRBV5-1 and TRBJ2-3, the full variable domain reads KAGVTQTPRYLIKTRGQQVTLSCSPISGHRSVSWYQQTPGQGLQFLFEYFSETQRNKGNFPGRFSGRQFSNSRSEMNVSTLELGDSALYLCASSPGTSDTDTQYFGPGTRLTVL.

This clone was seen once. The chain links TRBV5-1 to TRBJ2-1, with TRBD1 matching over 9 bases. V shed 0 bases, J shed 7 bases, and the junction held 5 bases outside the gene matches. Germline assignment: CDR1 SGHRS and CDR2 YFSETQ. The CDR3 loop spans 15 amino acids. The CDR3 region is CASSLVGTGKNEQFF. CDR3 in DNA: TGCGCCAGCAGCTTGGTTGGGACAGGGAAGAATGAGCAGTTCTTC.